This entry lists 17 T cell receptor beta chains sequenced from one sample in a study of T cells in Graves' hyperthyroidism and ophthalmopathy. There were TCR beta CDR3 regions amplified from RNA transcripts. Using the HTBI primer set, a first-round RT-PCR was run on the TCR CDR3. A single record per CDR3 protein comes from TCRdb applying MiXCR to the multiplex PCR reads. The table lists 300,000 to 450,000 distinct CDR3 sequences, about 18% of them singletons. Sequencing was carried out using blood. The receptors originated from a young man with Graves' ophthalmopathy.

The table lists this clonotype with a few counts. This chain joins TRBV13 and TRBJ1-2, with D possibly being TRBD1 (6 bases). The CDR3 runs 16 residues. CDR1 is PRHDT, CDR2 FYEKMQ, per germline (reference sequence). Deletions cut 5 bases from V and 8 bases from J, with 24 bases between. The DNA for the CDR3 is TGTGCCAGCAGCCCCGGACCGGGACAACTCCGGGAGGGCTACACCTTC. This gives the protein CASSPGPGQLREGYTF. Full variable domain (remainder filled in from reference TRBV13 and TRBJ1-2): AAGVIQSPRHLIKEKRETATLKCYPIPRHDTVYWYQQGPGQDPQFLISFYEKMQSDKGSIPDRFSAQQFSDYHSELNMSSLELGDSALYFCASSPGPGQLREGYTFGSGTRLTVV.

This clonotype was observed many times. The chain uses TRBV28 and TRBJ1-4; D is uncertain. Per the germline V gene, CDR1 is MDHEN and CDR2 is SYDVKM. CDR3 length equals 14 residues. The V gene lost 6 bases and the J gene lost 3 bases, with 11 bases spanning the gap. The CDR3 DNA reads TGTGCCAGCAGCGGGTGGGAGGCTAATGAAAAACTGTTTTTT. Its translation: CASSGWEANEKLFF.

The chain couples TRBV20-1 to TRBJ1-1; D perhaps matches TRBD1 (5 bases). CDR1 is DFQATT, CDR2 SNEGSKA, per germline (reference sequence). V was clipped by 6 bases and J by 1 base, with 12 bases between them. The CDR3 consists of 13 residues. Here the CDR3 DNA reads TGCAGTGCGGCAAGGGGTACGAACACTGAAGCTTTCTTT. It encodes CSAARGTNTEAFF.

The CDR3 nucleotides read TGTGCCATCAGTGGCGGAGGTGGCATAGGGGCCAACGTCCTGACTTTC. Protein: CAISGGGGIGANVLTF. The rearrangement joins TRBV10-3 to TRBJ2-6, with D possibly being TRBD2 (5 bases). V was shortened by 4 bases and J by 4 bases, with 14 bases between the two germline ends. Germline assignment: CDR1 ENHRY and CDR2 SYGVKD. The CDR3 extends over 16 amino acids.

The rearrangement links TRBV20-1 to TRBJ2-7, with D tentatively TRBD1 (5 bases). CDR1 DFQATT and CDR2 SNEGSKA come from the germline V gene (reference sequence). The length of the CDR3 is 13 residues. V dropped 0 bases and J dropped 3 bases, with 9 bases sitting between them. The CDR3 protein is CSARDLDSYEQYF. In DNA, the CDR3 is TGCAGTGCTAGAGATCTCGACAGCTACGAGCAGTACTTC.

This clonotype was observed many times. The V and J genes are TRBV7-9 and TRBJ2-1; 14 bases are shared with TRBD2. This CDR3 contains 17 residues. The germline gives CDR1 SEHNR, CDR2 FQNEAQ (reference sequence). The J segment lost 2 bases and the V segment lost 3 bases, leaving 3 bases of the junction unmatched. CDR3 coding DNA: TGTGCCAGCAGCTTCGGGACTAGCGGGGGTCCCTACAATGAGCAGTTCTTC. Its translation is CASSFGTSGGPYNEQFF.

In this sample, this clonotype turned up once. This chain links TRBV5-6 with TRBJ1-2; 10 bases are shared with TRBD1. V trimming: 4 bases; J trimming: 4 bases; junction bases outside the gene matches: 7. Per germline, CDR1 SGHDT and CDR2 YYEEEE. This CDR3 comprises 15 residues. The CDR3 bases are TGTGCCAGCAGCCCCTGGGACAGGGGTGCCTATGGCTACACCTTC. It translates to CASSPWDRGAYGYTF.

This clonotype was recorded at least ten times. The rearrangement uses TRBV5-1 and TRBJ1-1; 7 nucleotides agree with TRBD1. Germline V gene data show CDR1 as SGHRS and CDR2 as YFSETQ. The ends lost 4 bases at V and 5 bases at J; junction bases unmatched: 8. The CDR3 has 14 amino acids. The CDR3 here is CASSPGGAQTEAFF. Written as DNA, the CDR3 is TGCGCCAGCAGCCCAGGGGGGGCTCAGACTGAAGCTTTCTTT.

This clonotype appeared once. Without the conserved terminal phenylalanine or tryptophan, this CDR3 likely stems from a read error. J is TRBJ2-7 and V is TRBV2; D is perhaps TRBD2 (5 bases). Germline assignment: CDR1 SNHLY and CDR2 FYNNEI. V lost 7 bases and J 0 bases, leaving 10 bases between the germline ends. This CDR3 region has 13 residues. In DNA form, the CDR3 reads TGTGCCAGCATCGACGGACTCTCCTACGAGCAGTACCTC. Its translation is CASIDGLSYEQYL.

This clonotype occurred once. The chain employs TRBV11-2 and TRBJ1-5; D unresolved. Germline loops: CDR1 SGHAT, CDR2 FQNNGV. Trimming removed 2 bases at V and 5 bases at J, with 7 bases between. CDR3 length: 13 amino acids. In DNA form, the CDR3 reads TGTGCCAGCAGCTTAACGGAGGATCAGCCCCAGCATTTT. This codes for CASSLTEDQPQHF.

This clonotype was seen at least ten times. The chain links TRBV12-3 or TRBV12-4 to TRBJ1-1, with D maybe TRBD1 (5 bases). Trimming cost V 8 bases and J 0 bases, with 13 bases left between them. The CDR3 is 14 amino acids. CDR3 bases: TGTGCCAGCGGGGGGTCTATCATGAACACTGAAGCTTTCTTT. It codes for CASGGSIMNTEAFF.

This clonotype turned up a few times. CDR3 in amino acids: CASSLASSGSYTQYF. CDR3 DNA: TGTGCCAGCAGCTTGGCATCTAGCGGGAGTTATACGCAGTATTTT. This chain joins TRBV5-4 and TRBJ2-3, with 10 bases aligning to TRBD2. J was trimmed by 7 bases and V by 0 bases; bases with no gene match: 5. The CDR3 is 15 amino acids. Germline CDR1 SGHNT, CDR2 YYREEE (reference sequence).

In its sample, this clonotype was seen a few times. This chain uses TRBV20-1 with TRBJ2-1; 12 bases map to TRBD2. CDR1 and CDR2 (germline): DFQATT, SNEGSKA (reference sequence). After removal of 5 bases from V and 5 bases from J, the junction contained 10 bases not matched to a gene. The length of the CDR3 is 16 residues. The CDR3, as DNA: TGCAGTGCTCCTCCCCAGACTAGCGGGGGTCACAATGAGCAGTTCTTC. This encodes CSAPPQTSGGHNEQFF.

This CDR3 reads CASRTSLRDTQYF. The DNA for the CDR3 is TGTGCCAGCAGGACTAGCCTTAGAGATACGCAGTATTTT. The V call is TRBV7-2, the J call TRBJ2-3; 7 bases line up with TRBD2. The germline V gene encodes CDR1 SGHTA and CDR2 FQGNSA. The J segment lost 5 bases and the V segment lost 6 bases, leaving 5 bases of the junction unmatched. The CDR3 sequence is 13 residues long.

This clonotype was seen ten or more times. V is TRBV12-3 or TRBV12-4 and J is TRBJ2-5; 13 bases fit TRBD2. This CDR3 has 14 amino acids. Trimming at V came to 6 bases and at J to 2 bases, leaving 0 bases not matched to a gene. CDR3 bases: TGTGCCAGCAGGGGACTAGCGGGGCAAGAGACCCAGTACTTC. Translated, it gives CASRGLAGQETQYF.

There are many counts of this clonotype. This chain connects TRBV3-1 to TRBJ1-2; tentative D call: TRBD1 (6 bases). Germline loops: CDR1 LGHDT, CDR2 YNNKEL (reference sequence). V lost 3 bases, J lost 13 bases, and 24 bases lay in between. The CDR3 is 15 amino acids. CDR3 nucleotide sequence: TGTGCCAGCAGCCATTTCGGACAGATCTCGACCCTGCGCACCTTC. As protein: CASSHFGQISTLRTF.

This sequence joins TRBV20-1 and TRBJ2-5; D might be TRBD1 (7 bases). V shed 3 bases and J shed 1 base, with 15 bases lying between them. Per the germline V gene, CDR1 is DFQATT and CDR2 is SNEGSKA (reference sequence). This CDR3 contains 15 residues. CDR3 nucleotide sequence: TGCAGTGCTAGTCCGCAGGGGGGTCGCCAAGAGACCCAGTACTTC. It translates to CSASPQGGRQETQYF.